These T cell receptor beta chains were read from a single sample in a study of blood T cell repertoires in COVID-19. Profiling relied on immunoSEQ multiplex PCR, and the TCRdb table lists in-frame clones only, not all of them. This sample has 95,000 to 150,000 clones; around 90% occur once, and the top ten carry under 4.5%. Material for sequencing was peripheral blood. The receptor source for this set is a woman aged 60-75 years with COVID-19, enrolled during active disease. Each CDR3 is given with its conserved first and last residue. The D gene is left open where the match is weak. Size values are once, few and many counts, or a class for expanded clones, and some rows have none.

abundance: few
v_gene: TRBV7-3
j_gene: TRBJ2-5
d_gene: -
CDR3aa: CASSPAGFQETQYF
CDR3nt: TGTGCCAGCAGCCCGGCGGGGTTTCAAGAGACCCAGTACTTC

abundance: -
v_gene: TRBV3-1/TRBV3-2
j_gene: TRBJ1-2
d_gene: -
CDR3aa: CASSQDRGRSTF
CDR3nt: TGTGCCAGCAGCCAAGATAGGGGCAGGTCCACCTTC

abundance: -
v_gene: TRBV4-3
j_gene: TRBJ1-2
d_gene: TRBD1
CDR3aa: CASSRQTGGAIGYTF
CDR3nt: TGCGCCAGCAGCCGTCAGACAGGGGGCGCGATTGGCTACACCTTC

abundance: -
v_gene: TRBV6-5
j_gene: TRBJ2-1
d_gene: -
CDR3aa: CASSYADIFSYNEQFF
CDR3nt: TGTGCCAGCAGTTACGCCGACATTTTCTCCTACAATGAGCAGTTCTTC

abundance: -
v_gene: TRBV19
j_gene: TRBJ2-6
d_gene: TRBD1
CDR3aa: CASSIRSRGLLTGANVLTF
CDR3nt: TGTGCCAGTAGTATAAGGTCCAGGGGGTTACTTACTGGGGCCAACGTCCTGACTTTC

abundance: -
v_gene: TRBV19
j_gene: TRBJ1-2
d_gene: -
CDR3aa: CASRTTGNLNYGYTF
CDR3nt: TGTGCCAGTAGGACGACAGGAAATCTTAACTATGGCTACACCTTC

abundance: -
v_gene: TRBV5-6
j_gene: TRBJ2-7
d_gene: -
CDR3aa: CASSLRGYEQYF
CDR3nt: TGTGCCAGCAGCTTAAGGGGTTACGAGCAGTACTTC

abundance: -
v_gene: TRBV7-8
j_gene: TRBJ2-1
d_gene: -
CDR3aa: CASSPAGQLHNEQFF
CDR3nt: TGTGCCAGCAGCCCAGCGGGACAGCTACACAATGAGCAGTTCTTC

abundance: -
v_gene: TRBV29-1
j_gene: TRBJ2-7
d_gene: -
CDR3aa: CSVVVTGRGDPLYEQYF
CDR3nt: TGCAGCGTTGTGGTTACTGGGAGGGGGGACCCGCTCTACGAGCAGTACTTC

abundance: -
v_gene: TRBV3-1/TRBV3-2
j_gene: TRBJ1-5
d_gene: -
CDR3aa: CASSRNRDPPQHF
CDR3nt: TGTGCCAGCAGCCGCAACAGGGATCCGCCCCAGCATTTT

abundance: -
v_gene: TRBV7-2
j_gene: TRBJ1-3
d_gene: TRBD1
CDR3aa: CASSLDRVPGNTIYF
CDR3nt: TGTGCCAGCAGTCTTGACAGGGTACCTGGAAACACCATATATTTT

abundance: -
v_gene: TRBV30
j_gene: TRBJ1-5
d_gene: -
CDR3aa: CAWTIQGNQPQHF
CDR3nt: TGTGCCTGGACCATACAGGGAAATCAGCCCCAGCATTTT

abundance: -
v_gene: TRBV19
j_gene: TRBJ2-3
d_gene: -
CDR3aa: CASSLTRGADTQYF
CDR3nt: TGTGCCAGTAGCCTGACGCGGGGAGCAGATACGCAGTATTTT

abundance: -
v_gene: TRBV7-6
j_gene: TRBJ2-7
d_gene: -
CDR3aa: CASSLFSGGLSYEQYF
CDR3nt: TGTGCCAGCAGCTTATTTTCCGGGGGGCTCTCCTACGAGCAGTACTTC

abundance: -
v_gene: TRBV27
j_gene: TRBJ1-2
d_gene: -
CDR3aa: CASSLSRDTAYGYTF
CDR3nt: TGTGCCAGCAGTTTATCCCGGGACACGGCCTATGGCTACACCTTC

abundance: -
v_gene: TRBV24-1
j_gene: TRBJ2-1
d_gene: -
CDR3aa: CATSDPLGDEQFF
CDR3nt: TGTGCCACCAGTGATCCCCTAGGAGATGAGCAGTTCTTC

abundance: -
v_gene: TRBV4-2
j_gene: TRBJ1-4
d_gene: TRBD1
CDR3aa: CASSPGQINEKLFF
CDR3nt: TGTGCCAGCAGCCCGGGACAGATTAATGAAAAACTGTTTTTT

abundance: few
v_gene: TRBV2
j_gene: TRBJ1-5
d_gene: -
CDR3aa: CASSEAPLGEPQHF
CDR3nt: TGTGCCAGCAGTGAGGCCCCTCTAGGAGAACCCCAGCATTTT

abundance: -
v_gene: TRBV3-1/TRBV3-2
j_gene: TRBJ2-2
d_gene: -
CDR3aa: CASRGKRSTGELFF
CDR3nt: TGTGCCAGCAGAGGGAAGCGGAGCACCGGGGAGCTGTTTTTT

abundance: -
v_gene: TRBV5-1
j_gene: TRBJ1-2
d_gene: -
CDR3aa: CASSLTRGRDNYGYTF
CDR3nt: TGCGCCAGCAGCTTAACCAGGGGAAGGGACAACTATGGCTACACCTTC

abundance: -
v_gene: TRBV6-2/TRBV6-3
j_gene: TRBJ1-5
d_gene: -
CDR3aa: CASSYSRGVRQPQHF
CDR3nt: TGTGCCAGCAGTTACTCCCGCGGGGTTCGGCAGCCCCAGCATTTT

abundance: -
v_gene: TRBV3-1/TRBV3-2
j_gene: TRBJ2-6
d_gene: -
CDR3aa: CASRGAGTYYSGANVLTF
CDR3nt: TGTGCCAGCAGGGGTGCCGGGACATATTACTCTGGGGCCAACGTCCTGACTTTC

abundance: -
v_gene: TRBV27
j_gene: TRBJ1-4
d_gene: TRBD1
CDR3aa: CAVGEGAVEKLFF
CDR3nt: TGTGCCGTTGGAGAGGGGGCGGTTGAAAAACTGTTTTTT

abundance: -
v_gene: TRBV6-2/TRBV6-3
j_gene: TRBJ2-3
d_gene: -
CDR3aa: CASSGYGGDTQYF
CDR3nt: TGTGCCAGCAGTGGATACGGAGGGGATACGCAGTATTTT

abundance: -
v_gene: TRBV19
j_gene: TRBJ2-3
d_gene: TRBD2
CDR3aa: CASSINLAGESDTQYF
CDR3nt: TGTGCCAGTAGTATTAACCTAGCGGGGGAGTCAGATACGCAGTATTTT

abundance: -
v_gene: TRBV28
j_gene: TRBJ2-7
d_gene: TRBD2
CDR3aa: CASRASGGAHEQYF
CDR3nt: TGTGCCAGCAGGGCCAGCGGGGGGGCCCACGAGCAGTACTTC

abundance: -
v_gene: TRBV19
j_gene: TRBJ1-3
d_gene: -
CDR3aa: CASSMGLIIYF
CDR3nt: TGTGCCAGTAGTATGGGCCTTATCATATATTTT

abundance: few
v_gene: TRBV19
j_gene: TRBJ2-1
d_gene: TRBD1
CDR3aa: CASSRQGFPSNEQFF
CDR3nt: TGTGCCAGTAGTAGACAGGGGTTCCCCTCCAATGAGCAGTTCTTC

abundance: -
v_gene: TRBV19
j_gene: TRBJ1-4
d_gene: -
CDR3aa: CASSMYTTNEKLFF
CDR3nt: TGTGCCAGTAGTATGTACACAACTAATGAAAAACTGTTTTTT

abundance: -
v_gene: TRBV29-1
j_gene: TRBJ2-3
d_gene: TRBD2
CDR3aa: CSGETSGPSGYTQYF
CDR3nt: TGCAGCGGGGAGACTAGCGGCCCTTCTGGATATACGCAGTATTTT

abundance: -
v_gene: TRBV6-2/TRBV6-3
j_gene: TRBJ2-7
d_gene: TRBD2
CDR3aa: CASSFNLAGPSYEQYF
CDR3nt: TGTGCCAGCAGTTTCAACCTAGCGGGGCCCTCCTACGAGCAGTACTTC

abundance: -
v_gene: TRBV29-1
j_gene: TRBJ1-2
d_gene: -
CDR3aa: CSVEAKQGYGYTF
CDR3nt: TGCAGCGTTGAAGCCAAACAGGGATATGGCTACACCTTC

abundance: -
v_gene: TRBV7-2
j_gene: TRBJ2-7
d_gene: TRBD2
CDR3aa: CASSLVGGSYEQYF
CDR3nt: TGTGCCAGCAGCCTCGTGGGAGGGTCCTACGAGCAGTACTTC

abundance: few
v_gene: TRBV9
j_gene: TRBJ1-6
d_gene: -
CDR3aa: CASSVGSGGFNSPLHF
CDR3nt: TGTGCCAGCAGCGTAGGGTCTGGGGGGTTTAATTCACCCCTCCACTTT

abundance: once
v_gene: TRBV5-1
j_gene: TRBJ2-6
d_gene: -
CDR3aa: CASSLDLSGANVLTF
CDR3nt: TGCGCCAGCAGCTTGGATTTATCCGGGGCCAACGTCCTGACTTTC

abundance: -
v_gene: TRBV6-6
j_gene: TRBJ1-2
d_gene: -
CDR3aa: CASSYSGVGNYGYTF
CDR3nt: TGTGCCAGCAGTTACTCAGGGGTGGGGAACTATGGCTACACCTTC

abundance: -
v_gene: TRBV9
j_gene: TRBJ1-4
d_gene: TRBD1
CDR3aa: CASSPTTGGNEKLFF
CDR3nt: TGTGCCAGCAGTCCGACGACAGGGGGAAATGAAAAACTGTTTTTT

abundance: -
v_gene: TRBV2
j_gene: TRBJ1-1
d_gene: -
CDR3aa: CASTIDRMNTEAFF
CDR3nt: TGTGCCAGCACAATAGACAGGATGAACACTGAAGCTTTCTTT

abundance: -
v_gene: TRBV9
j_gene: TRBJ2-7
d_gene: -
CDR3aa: CASSVAGDYEQYF
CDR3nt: TGTGCCAGCAGCGTCGCAGGGGACTACGAGCAGTACTTC

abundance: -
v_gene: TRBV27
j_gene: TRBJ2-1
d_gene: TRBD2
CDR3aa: CASKLSGGHNEQFF
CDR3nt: TGTGCCAGCAAACTTAGCGGGGGGCACAATGAGCAGTTCTTC

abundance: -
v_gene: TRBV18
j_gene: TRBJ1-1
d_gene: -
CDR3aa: CASSWEGAEAFF
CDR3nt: TGTGCCAGCTCTTGGGAGGGGGCTGAAGCTTTCTTT

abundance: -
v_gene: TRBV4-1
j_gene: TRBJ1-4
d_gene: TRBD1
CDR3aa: CASSRPGQTNTATNEKLFF
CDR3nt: TGCGCCAGCAGCCGACCGGGACAGACTAATACTGCAACTAATGAAAAACTGTTTTTT

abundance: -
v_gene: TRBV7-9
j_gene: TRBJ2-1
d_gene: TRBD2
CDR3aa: CASRRPASGETNEQFF
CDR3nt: TGTGCCAGCAGGAGACCAGCTAGCGGGGAAACTAATGAGCAGTTCTTC

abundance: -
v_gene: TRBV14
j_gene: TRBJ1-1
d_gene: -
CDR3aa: CASSPQTRTEAFF
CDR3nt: TGTGCCAGCAGCCCCCAGACAAGAACTGAAGCTTTCTTT

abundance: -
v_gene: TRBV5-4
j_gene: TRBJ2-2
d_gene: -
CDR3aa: CASSRGLGGANTGELFF
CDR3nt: TGTGCCAGCAGCAGAGGACTCGGGGGAGCGAACACCGGGGAGCTGTTTTTT

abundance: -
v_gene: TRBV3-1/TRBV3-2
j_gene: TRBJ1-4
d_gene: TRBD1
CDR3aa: CASTPGQGSEKLFF
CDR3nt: TGTGCCAGCACCCCGGGACAGGGGAGTGAAAAACTGTTTTTT

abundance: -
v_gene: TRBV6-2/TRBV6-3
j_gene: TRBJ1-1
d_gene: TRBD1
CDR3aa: CASSYPTTGVLDTEAFF
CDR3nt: TGTGCCAGCAGTTACCCTACGACAGGGGTTCTTGACACTGAAGCTTTCTTT

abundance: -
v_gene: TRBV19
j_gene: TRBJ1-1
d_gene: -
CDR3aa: CASSIGVAEAFF
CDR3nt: TGTGCCAGTAGTATCGGGGTGGCTGAAGCTTTCTTT

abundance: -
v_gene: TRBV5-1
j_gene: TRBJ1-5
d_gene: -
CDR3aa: CASSPDPGNPNQPQHF
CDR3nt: TGCGCCAGCAGCCCGGACCCCGGGAATCCCAATCAGCCCCAGCATTTT

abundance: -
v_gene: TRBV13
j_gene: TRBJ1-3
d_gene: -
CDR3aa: CASSPGQRSGNTIYF
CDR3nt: TGTGCCAGCAGCCCCGGACAGCGCTCTGGAAACACCATATATTTT

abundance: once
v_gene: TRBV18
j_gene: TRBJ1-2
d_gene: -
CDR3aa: CASSPPPSLIVARGYTF
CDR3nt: TGTGCCAGCTCACCACCACCGAGTCTGATTGTAGCGAGGGGCTACACCTTC

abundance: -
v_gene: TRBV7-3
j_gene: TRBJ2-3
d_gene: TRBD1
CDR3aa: CASSPKTGLGTDTQYF
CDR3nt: TGTGCCAGCAGCCCCAAGACAGGGTTGGGCACAGATACGCAGTATTTT

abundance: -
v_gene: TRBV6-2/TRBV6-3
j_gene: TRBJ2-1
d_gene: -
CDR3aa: CASSHAAGALYNEQFF
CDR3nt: TGTGCCAGCAGTCACGCGGCGGGGGCCCTCTACAATGAGCAGTTCTTC

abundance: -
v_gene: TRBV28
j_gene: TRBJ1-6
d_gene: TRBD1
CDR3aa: CASSLWTGVGSPLHF
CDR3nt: TGTGCCAGCAGTTTATGGACAGGGGTGGGTTCACCCCTCCACTTT

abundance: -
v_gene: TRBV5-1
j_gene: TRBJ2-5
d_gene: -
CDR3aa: CASIGGETQYF
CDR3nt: TGCGCCAGCATCGGCGGAGAGACCCAGTACTTC

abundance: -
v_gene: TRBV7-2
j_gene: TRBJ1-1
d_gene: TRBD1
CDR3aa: CASSLDRVPGAFF
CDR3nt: TGTGCCAGCAGCTTGGACAGGGTCCCTGGAGCTTTCTTT